This T cell receptor beta chain was recorded in a study of vaccination effects on CD4 cells after COVID-19. General study findings and limits: Healthy vaccinees had only 1 of 255 vaccine-induced clones cross-react with common cold coronaviruses.

CDR1 is MNHEY and CDR2 is SVGAGI in the germline V gene. Deletions cut 6 bases from V and 4 bases from J, with 18 bases between. The CDR3 runs to 15 residues. Notes on this clone: Its specificity is unknown.

In the ViraFEST assay, antigen-specific CD4+ clonotypes were identified by expansion after peptide-pool stimulation. With about ten days of culture completed, CD4+ T cells were isolated. Of the BNT162b2 and mRNA-1273 vaccines, participants received two doses of one or the other. Method: immunoSEQ multiplex PCR; TCRdb's copy keeps in-frame clones and lacks some. The sample contains 30,000 or so clones, 65% to 80% of which appear only once. This rearrangement joins TRBV6-5 to TRBJ1-2, with D maybe TRBD1 (6 bases). The material was CD4+ T cells from PBMCs cultured with HCoV-NL63 spike peptides, obtained after COVID-19 vaccination. The sequence was obtained from a human donor who received a COVID-19 vaccine. This chain's CDR3 is CASRIEGGAGYGYTF. CDR3 nucleotide sequence: TGTGCCAGCAGAATCGAGGGGGGGGCGGGCTATGGCTACACCTTC.